Below, 5 T cell receptor beta chains from the same sample are listed, as sequenced in a study of T cells in tuberculosis. Assay used: immunoSEQ multiplex PCR; TCRdb lists only in-frame clones, some missing. The table includes some 20,000 clones, 85% to 90% detected once. Sample: PBMCs. The receptors here all came from a donor aged 10 to 29 with latent tuberculosis or without tuberculosis infection.

This chain uses TRBV30 with TRBJ2-7; D might be TRBD2 (6 bases). V was pared by 4 bases and J by 9 bases, with 19 bases between. Germline CDR1 is GTSNPN and CDR2 is SVGIG (reference sequence). The CDR3 totals 13 residues. The CDR3 protein is CAWMLAGRSGQYF. CDR3 DNA: TGTGCCTGGATGCTGGCGGGAAGGAGCGGGCAGTACTTC.

This clone has only one observation. The rearrangement uses TRBV28 and TRBJ2-1, with 9 positions matching TRBD2. This CDR3 spans 17 amino acids. V lost 4 bases, J lost 3 bases, and 10 bases stayed unmatched. Per germline, CDR1 MDHEN and CDR2 SYDVKM. In DNA, the CDR3 is TGTGCCAGCAGTTCTCCATTGCAAGCGGGGGGCTACAATGAGCAGTTCTTC. Amino acid sequence: CASSSPLQAGGYNEQFF.

V and J are TRBV29-1 and TRBJ2-2; 7 bases align to TRBD1. This CDR3 comprises 12 residues. From germline, CDR1 is SQVTM and CDR2 ANQGSEA. The J segment lost 3 bases and the V segment lost 7 bases, leaving 2 bases of the junction unmatched. The DNA for the CDR3 is TGCAGCGCCCAGGGGGACACCGGGGAGCTGTTTTTT. Its translation is CSAQGDTGELFF.

The chain employs TRBV5-1 and TRBJ2-3; 9 positions agree with TRBD1. The CDR3 runs to 14 residues. Per germline, CDR1 SGHRS and CDR2 YFSETQ. The trim removed 0 bases at V and 6 bases at J, leaving 2 bases unmatched. In nucleotides, the CDR3 is TGCGCCAGCAGCTTGGACAGGGGGCGCGATACGCAGTATTTT. This gives the protein CASSLDRGRDTQYF.

This clone has a single count. The chain links TRBV4-3 to TRBJ2-2; tentatively, D is TRBD1 (5 bases). The CDR3 is made up of 13 amino acids. The germline V and J ends were trimmed by 4 bases and 6 bases, with 9 bases remaining between them. The germline gives CDR1 LGHNA, CDR2 YSLEER. The CDR3 here is CASSPFRAGELFF. The CDR3 bases are TGCGCCAGCAGCCCTTTCAGGGCCGGGGAGCTGTTTTTT.